A selection of T cell receptor beta chains follows, all from one sample in a study of cytomegalovirus exposure and HLA in healthy donors. Sequencing used immunoSEQ multiplex PCR; TCRdb keeps in-frame clones, though not all of them. The sample includes more than 130,000 clones, about 78% seen only once; the top ten take about 3.9%. Material: PBMCs. All receptors come from a man aged 18-30 years in good health and CMV-seronegative. Both conserved end residues are part of each CDR3. Fields, in order: V gene, clone size, J gene, D gene, CDR3 DNA, CDR3 protein. A D gene is named only where the DNA matches it firmly. Only part of the rows carry a size: once, few, many, or a class if the clone is expanded.

v_gene: TRBV6-5
abundance: .
j_gene: TRBJ1-2
d_gene: TRBD1
CDR3nt: TGTGCCAGCAGCCGGGACAGGGCAGATGGCTACACCTTC
CDR3aa: CASSRDRADGYTF

v_gene: TRBV19
abundance: .
j_gene: TRBJ1-1
d_gene: .
CDR3nt: TGTGCCAGTAGTATTCGCGTGAACACTGAAGCTTTCTTT
CDR3aa: CASSIRVNTEAFF

v_gene: TRBV5-1
abundance: .
j_gene: TRBJ1-2
d_gene: .
CDR3nt: TGCGCCAGCAGCTTGGCCCATCAATCCGGCTACACCTTC
CDR3aa: CASSLAHQSGYTF

v_gene: TRBV10-3
abundance: .
j_gene: TRBJ2-1
d_gene: .
CDR3nt: TGTGCCATCAGTGAACAGGGGGGGGGCCAACCCGAGCAGTTCTTC
CDR3aa: CAISEQGGGQPEQFF

v_gene: TRBV5-6
abundance: .
j_gene: TRBJ1-1
d_gene: TRBD1
CDR3nt: TGTGCCAGCAGCTTTCAGGGGGCGCGGTTCACTGAAGCTTTCTTT
CDR3aa: CASSFQGARFTEAFF

v_gene: TRBV2
abundance: few
j_gene: TRBJ2-2
d_gene: TRBD1
CDR3nt: TGTGCCAGCAGGGGACAGGCCAACACCGGGGAGCTGTTTTTT
CDR3aa: CASRGQANTGELFF

v_gene: TRBV19
abundance: once
j_gene: TRBJ2-3
d_gene: .
CDR3nt: TGTGCCAGTAGTGTCGGGGTTACATACACAGATACGCAGTATTTT
CDR3aa: CASSVGVTYTDTQYF

v_gene: TRBV6-1
abundance: .
j_gene: TRBJ2-3
d_gene: .
CDR3nt: TGTGCCAGCAGTGAAGCCCCGAACATCGGGGGAAATACGCAGTATTTT
CDR3aa: CASSEAPNIGGNTQYF

v_gene: TRBV28
abundance: .
j_gene: TRBJ1-2
d_gene: .
CDR3nt: TGTGCCAGCAGTTTTCGAGGCCCCACGGCTGGCTACACCTTC
CDR3aa: CASSFRGPTAGYTF

v_gene: TRBV5-1
abundance: .
j_gene: TRBJ2-3
d_gene: TRBD1
CDR3nt: TGCGCCAGCAGCCCCGGGCAGGGGGTAGCAGATACGCAGTATTTT
CDR3aa: CASSPGQGVADTQYF

v_gene: TRBV19
abundance: once
j_gene: TRBJ2-3
d_gene: .
CDR3nt: TGTGCCAGTAGTATAGATTTCGGTCATCGCACAGATACGCAGTATTTT
CDR3aa: CASSIDFGHRTDTQYF

v_gene: TRBV19
abundance: .
j_gene: TRBJ2-7
d_gene: .
CDR3nt: TGTGCCAGTAGTCAGACAGGCTACGAGCAGTACTTC
CDR3aa: CASSQTGYEQYF

v_gene: TRBV25-1
abundance: .
j_gene: TRBJ1-4
d_gene: .
CDR3nt: TGTGCCAGCAGTCAAACGGGGGGGGGAACTGAAAAACTGTTTTTT
CDR3aa: CASSQTGGGTEKLFF

v_gene: TRBV7-2
abundance: once
j_gene: TRBJ2-2
d_gene: .
CDR3nt: TGTGCCAGCAGCCCCCGCGCCCCCGGGGAGCTGTTTTTT
CDR3aa: CASSPRAPGELFF

v_gene: TRBV5-4
abundance: .
j_gene: TRBJ1-1
d_gene: TRBD1
CDR3nt: TGTGCCAGCAGCTTGTCTCCCGGACAGGGTGCTTCCGAAGCTTTCTTT
CDR3aa: CASSLSPGQGASEAFF

v_gene: TRBV5-1
abundance: .
j_gene: TRBJ2-7
d_gene: .
CDR3nt: TGCGCCAGCAGCTTGGTGGTAGCGGAAACCTACGAGCAGTACTTC
CDR3aa: CASSLVVAETYEQYF

v_gene: TRBV21-1
abundance: .
j_gene: TRBJ2-2
d_gene: .
CDR3nt: TGTGCCAGCAGCAAAGTAATATTAGGACAGGGAACCGGGGAGCTGTTTTTT
CDR3aa: CASSKVILGQGTGELFF

v_gene: TRBV11-1
abundance: .
j_gene: TRBJ2-5
d_gene: .
CDR3nt: TGTGCCAGCAGCCCACAGCTCTCCCGAGGGGAGACCCAGTACTTC
CDR3aa: CASSPQLSRGETQYF

v_gene: TRBV7-3
abundance: .
j_gene: TRBJ2-7
d_gene: TRBD2
CDR3nt: TGTGCCAGCAGCTTAGATAGTAGGGAGGGCGAGCAGTACTTC
CDR3aa: CASSLDSREGEQYF

v_gene: TRBV27
abundance: .
j_gene: TRBJ1-6
d_gene: .
CDR3nt: TGTGCCAGCCACCTCGGCCGGGGTAATAATTCACCCCTCCACTTT
CDR3aa: CASHLGRGNNSPLHF

v_gene: TRBV19
abundance: .
j_gene: TRBJ1-1
d_gene: .
CDR3nt: TGTGCCAGTACCTGGACAGTGAACACTGAAGCTTTCTTT
CDR3aa: CASTWTVNTEAFF

v_gene: TRBV2
abundance: once
j_gene: TRBJ2-7
d_gene: .
CDR3nt: TGTGCCAGCAGCCCCGGCTCCTACGAGCAGTACTTC
CDR3aa: CASSPGSYEQYF

v_gene: TRBV15
abundance: .
j_gene: TRBJ2-7
d_gene: .
CDR3nt: TGTGCCACCAGCAGAGTCACAGAGACCTACGAGCAGTACTTC
CDR3aa: CATSRVTETYEQYF

v_gene: TRBV2
abundance: medium-sized
j_gene: TRBJ2-2
d_gene: .
CDR3nt: TGTGCCAGCAGTGCATTCGGGGTCGGGGAGCTGTTTTTT
CDR3aa: CASSAFGVGELFF

v_gene: TRBV29-1
abundance: .
j_gene: TRBJ1-1
d_gene: .
CDR3nt: TGCAGCGCCCTAGAGGGTGAAGCTTTCTTT
CDR3aa: CSALEGEAFF

v_gene: TRBV5-5
abundance: once
j_gene: TRBJ1-6
d_gene: .
CDR3nt: TGTGCCAGCTTCAGGGTCCAAACGGATTCACCCCTCCACTTT
CDR3aa: CASFRVQTDSPLHF

v_gene: TRBV7-3
abundance: .
j_gene: TRBJ1-2
d_gene: .
CDR3nt: TGTGCCAGCAGCTTAACCGGCTATGGCTACACCTTC
CDR3aa: CASSLTGYGYTF

v_gene: TRBV27
abundance: once
j_gene: TRBJ1-2
d_gene: TRBD1
CDR3nt: TGTGCCAGCGCCGGACCGGGACAGGGCTTTATCGGCTATGGCTACACCTTC
CDR3aa: CASAGPGQGFIGYGYTF

v_gene: TRBV30
abundance: .
j_gene: TRBJ1-1
d_gene: .
CDR3nt: TGTGCCTGGAGTCGAACACCCACTGAAGCTTTCTTT
CDR3aa: CAWSRTPTEAFF

v_gene: TRBV2
abundance: .
j_gene: TRBJ2-5
d_gene: .
CDR3nt: TGTGCCAGCAGTGAAGCCCACCAGGAGACCCAGTACTTC
CDR3aa: CASSEAHQETQYF

v_gene: TRBV25-1
abundance: .
j_gene: TRBJ1-1
d_gene: .
CDR3nt: TGTGCCAGCTCCAGGGGCCAGGACACTGAAGCTTTCTTT
CDR3aa: CASSRGQDTEAFF

v_gene: TRBV12-5
abundance: .
j_gene: TRBJ2-1
d_gene: TRBD1
CDR3nt: TGTGCTAGTGGTTTGGTACTTGGGGACAGGGTACGGAGTGAGCAGTTCTTC
CDR3aa: CASGLVLGDRVRSEQFF

v_gene: TRBV27
abundance: .
j_gene: TRBJ2-7
d_gene: TRBD1
CDR3nt: TGTGCCAGCAGACCCGGACAGGGATCCTACGAGCAGTACTTC
CDR3aa: CASRPGQGSYEQYF

v_gene: TRBV11-3
abundance: once
j_gene: TRBJ2-5
d_gene: .
CDR3nt: TGTGCCAGCAGCTGGGGGCTGTACCAAGAGACCCAGTACTTC
CDR3aa: CASSWGLYQETQYF

v_gene: TRBV7-9
abundance: .
j_gene: TRBJ2-1
d_gene: .
CDR3nt: TGTGCCAGCAGCTTAGTTGGACTCAATGAGCAGTTCTTC
CDR3aa: CASSLVGLNEQFF

v_gene: TRBV5-6
abundance: few
j_gene: TRBJ1-1
d_gene: .
CDR3nt: TGTGCCAGCAGCTTGGGGTGGGAGAGGAGCACTGAAGCTTTCTTT
CDR3aa: CASSLGWERSTEAFF

v_gene: TRBV5-4
abundance: .
j_gene: TRBJ1-1
d_gene: TRBD1
CDR3nt: TGTGCCAGCAGCTTGGTTAGGGGGCTAAGCGGTGAAGCTTTCTTT
CDR3aa: CASSLVRGLSGEAFF

v_gene: TRBV14
abundance: .
j_gene: TRBJ1-1
d_gene: .
CDR3nt: TGTGCCAGCAGCCAAGATCTGGGGCAGTTGAACACTGAAGCTTTCTTT
CDR3aa: CASSQDLGQLNTEAFF

v_gene: TRBV27
abundance: .
j_gene: TRBJ2-7
d_gene: .
CDR3nt: TGTGCCAGCAGTCCGGGTCTGGTAGCGAGCTCCTACGAGCAGTACTTC
CDR3aa: CASSPGLVASSYEQYF

v_gene: TRBV6-6
abundance: .
j_gene: TRBJ2-3
d_gene: TRBD2
CDR3nt: TGTGCCAGCAGTTACCCGAGCGGGGGCGGGACAGATACGCAGTATTTT
CDR3aa: CASSYPSGGGTDTQYF

v_gene: TRBV6-5
abundance: .
j_gene: TRBJ2-7
d_gene: TRBD1
CDR3nt: TGTGCCAGCAGTTACACGGGAACAGGGGTCGAGCAGTACTTC
CDR3aa: CASSYTGTGVEQYF

v_gene: TRBV9
abundance: .
j_gene: TRBJ2-5
d_gene: .
CDR3nt: TGTGCCAGCAGTCCTCTGGAAGGGACAAGCGAGACCCAGTACTTC
CDR3aa: CASSPLEGTSETQYF

v_gene: TRBV9
abundance: .
j_gene: TRBJ2-3
d_gene: TRBD2
CDR3nt: TGTGCCACCTCTGCGGGGGATGGAGATACGCAGTATTTT
CDR3aa: CATSAGDGDTQYF

v_gene: TRBV7-9
abundance: .
j_gene: TRBJ1-4
d_gene: .
CDR3nt: TGTGCCAGCAGCTTAGAGCAGGGACTTAATGAAAAACTGTTTTTT
CDR3aa: CASSLEQGLNEKLFF

v_gene: TRBV2
abundance: few
j_gene: TRBJ1-1
d_gene: .
CDR3nt: TGTGCCAGCAGTGATACAGGGTGGACTGAAGCTTTCTTT
CDR3aa: CASSDTGWTEAFF

v_gene: TRBV7-9
abundance: once
j_gene: TRBJ1-5
d_gene: .
CDR3nt: TGTGCCAGCAGCTTCGGGGGTGGAGGCAATCAGCCCCAGCATTTT
CDR3aa: CASSFGGGGNQPQHF